This TCR beta chain appears in the sequencing data of a study of blood T cells in healthy people across ages. The use of a sample-barcoded 5' primer and a J-beta primer mix characterized a second PCR of roughly 7 to 11 cycles. TCRdb analysed the 5' RACE reads with MiXCR anew, one entry per CDR3 protein. This repertoire shows around 990,000 distinct CDR3 sequences, less than 45% found once; its top ten account for around 14%. Germline V CDR1 and CDR2: SQVTM, ANQGSEA. The germline V and J ends were trimmed by 1 base and 1 base, with 14 bases remaining between them. The CDR3 totals 15 residues. The material sequenced was blood. The chain recombines TRBV29-1 with TRBJ2-7; D is perhaps TRBD2 (6 bases). This sequence originates from a man aged 18-30 years in good health. CDR3 sequence: CSVEGGGQKSYEQYF. The CDR3 DNA reads as TGCAGCGTTGAAGGCGGAGGGCAAAAGTCCTACGAGCAGTACTTC.